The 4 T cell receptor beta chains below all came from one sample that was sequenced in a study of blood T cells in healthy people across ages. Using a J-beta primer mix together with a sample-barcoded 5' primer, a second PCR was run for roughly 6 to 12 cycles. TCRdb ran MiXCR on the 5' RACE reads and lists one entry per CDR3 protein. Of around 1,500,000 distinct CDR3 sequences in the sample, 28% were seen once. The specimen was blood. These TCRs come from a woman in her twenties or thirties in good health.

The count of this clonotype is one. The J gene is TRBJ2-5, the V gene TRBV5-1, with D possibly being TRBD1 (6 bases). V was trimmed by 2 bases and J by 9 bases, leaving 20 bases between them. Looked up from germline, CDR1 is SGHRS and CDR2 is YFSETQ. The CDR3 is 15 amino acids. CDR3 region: CASSLETGGRAAQYF. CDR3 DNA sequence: TGCGCCAGCAGCTTAGAGACTGGGGGCAGGGCGGCCCAGTACTTC.

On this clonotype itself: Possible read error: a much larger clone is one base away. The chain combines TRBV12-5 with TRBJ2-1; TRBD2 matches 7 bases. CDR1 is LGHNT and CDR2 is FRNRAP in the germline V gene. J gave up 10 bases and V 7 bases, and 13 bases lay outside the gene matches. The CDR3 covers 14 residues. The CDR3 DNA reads TGTGCTAGTGCCCTGGGAGGGACCTCCTACGAGCAGTTCTTC. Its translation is CASALGGTSYEQFF.

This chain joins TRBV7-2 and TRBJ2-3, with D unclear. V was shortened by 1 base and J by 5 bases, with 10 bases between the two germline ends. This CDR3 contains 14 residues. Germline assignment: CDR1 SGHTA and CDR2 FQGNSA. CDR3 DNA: TGTGCCAGCAGCTTAGACTGGGTGGTAGATACGCAGTATTTT. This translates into CASSLDWVVDTQYF.

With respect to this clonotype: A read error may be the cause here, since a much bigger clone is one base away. The CDR3 reads CASSEGGKLFF. The CDR3, as DNA: TGTGCCAGCAGTGAGGGAGGAAAACTGTTTTTT. This rearrangement joins TRBV25-1 to TRBJ1-4; D not resolved. V was shortened by 3 bases and J by 10 bases, with 6 bases between the two germline ends. CDR3 length equals 11 residues. Germline V gene sequence: CDR1 MGHDK, CDR2 SYGVNS.